Listed here are 16 T cell receptor beta chains from one sample, sequenced in a study of T cells in Graves' hyperthyroidism and ophthalmopathy. Amplified TCR beta CDR3 regions came from RNA transcripts. TCR CDR3 regions were first amplified by RT-PCR with HTBI primers. One entry per CDR3 protein results from TCRdb running MiXCR on the multiplex PCR reads. The profile covers some 650,000 distinct CDR3 sequences, with 15% to 20% appearing a single time and roughly 3.5% taken by the ten largest. Material for sequencing was blood. The origin of the receptors is a woman in her thirties or forties with Graves' ophthalmopathy.

CDR3 residues: CASSYPSGTSGQETQYF. The CDR3 bases are TGTGCCAGCAGTTACCCCTCCGGGACTAGCGGTCAAGAGACCCAGTACTTC. This chain uses TRBV6-6 with TRBJ2-5; 11 bases map to TRBD2. The CDR3 is 17 residues long. V gave up 2 bases and J gave up 2 bases; unmatched junction bases: 7. Germline loops: CDR1 MNHNY, CDR2 SVGAGI (reference sequence).

This clonotype showed up many times. V is TRBV6-1 and J is TRBJ2-2; TRBD2 matches 7 bases. The CDR3 totals 14 residues. V was pared by 5 bases and J by 7 bases, with 7 bases of the junction left unmatched. Germline CDR1 and CDR2: MNHNS and SASEGT. CDR3 loop: CASSFRDYFGELFF. The CDR3 DNA is TGTGCCAGCAGTTTCAGGGACTACTTCGGGGAGCTGTTTTTT.

In its sample, this clonotype was seen a few times. A much bigger clone sits one base away, suggesting this may be a read error. The V and J genes are TRBV7-2 and TRBJ2-1; TRBD1 or TRBD2 may be the D gene (5 bases each). Germline loops: CDR1 SGHTA, CDR2 FQGNSA. This CDR3 region has 13 residues. V shed 3 bases and J shed 8 bases, with 11 bases lying between them. As DNA, the CDR3 is TGTGCCAGCAGCTTTTACCGGGACGATGAGCAGTTCTTC. Translated, it gives CASSFYRDDEQFF.

In this sample, this clonotype turned up many times. The V call is TRBV6-5, the J call TRBJ2-3; D gene unclear. The CDR3 covers 14 residues. The V and J ends lost 2 bases and 2 bases respectively, with 8 bases between them. CDR1 is MNHEY, CDR2 SVGAGI, per germline. CDR3: CASSYGDITDTQYF. In DNA, the CDR3 is TGTGCCAGCAGTTACGGCGATATCACAGATACGCAGTATTTT.

This clonotype was seen more than once but under ten times. The chain is built from TRBV7-2 and TRBJ1-6, with 10 bases lining up with TRBD1. The CDR3 contains 17 residues. The V gene end was trimmed by 5 bases and the J gene end by 6 bases; junction bases not matched to a gene: 10. Germline lookup yields CDR1 SGHTA and CDR2 FQGNSA. CDR3 loop: CASSKRQGAFVNSPLHF. The CDR3 DNA is TGTGCCAGCAGCAAAAGACAGGGGGCTTTCGTTAATTCACCCCTCCACTTT.

The chain couples TRBV19 to TRBJ1-5; TRBD1 matches at 7 bases. The CDR3 runs to 15 residues. V was pared by 5 bases and J by 1 base, with 5 bases of the junction left unmatched. Germline V gene data show CDR1 as LNHDA and CDR2 as SQIVND (reference sequence). DNA of the CDR3: TGTGCCAGTAGTGTTGGACAGGTGAGCAATCAGCCCCAGCATTTT. Amino acids: CASSVGQVSNQPQHF.

Ten or more counts support this clonotype. The chain combines TRBV5-1 with TRBJ2-4, with 8 positions matching TRBD2. V lost 4 bases, J lost 4 bases, and 10 bases stayed unmatched. This CDR3 is 16 amino acids long. Germline V gene sequence: CDR1 SGHRS, CDR2 YFSETQ. This chain's CDR3 is CASSPPAGGRKNIQYF. The CDR3 DNA sequence: TGCGCCAGCAGCCCCCCGGCCGGCGGGAGGAAAAACATTCAGTACTTC.

This clonotype was recorded many times. The chain is built from TRBV20-1 and TRBJ1-6, with D unclear. Germline lookup yields CDR1 DFQATT and CDR2 SNEGSKA (reference sequence). The V end was cut by 6 bases, the J end by 6 bases, with 21 bases between. The CDR3 is 16 amino acids. The CDR3 sequence: CSARPEPNIPNSPLHF. CDR3 coding DNA: TGCAGTGCCCGACCAGAGCCCAACATCCCTAATTCACCCCTCCACTTT.

On this clonotype: A much larger clone differs from this one at a single base, so this may be a read error. The J gene is TRBJ1-2, the V gene TRBV2, with D maybe TRBD1 (5 bases). The length of the CDR3 is 16 residues. Germline-derived CDR1 and CDR2 are SNHLY and FYNNEI. The CDR3 DNA sequence: TGTGCCAGCGGTGAAGCGCTTCATCCTGGGGGGTATGGCTACACCTTC. The encoded protein is CASGEALHPGGYGYTF. Full variable domain (remainder filled in from reference TRBV2 and TRBJ1-2): EPEVTQTPSHQVTQMGQEVILRCVPISNHLYFYWYRQILGQKVEFLVSFYNNEISEKSEIFDDQFSVERPDGSNFTLKIRSTKLEDSAMYFCASGEALHPGGYGYTFGSGTRLTVV.

This clonotype turned up a few times. The V and J genes are TRBV20-1 and TRBJ1-1; the D gene is possibly TRBD1 (5 bases). V was cut by 7 bases and J by 4 bases, with 13 bases left in between. The CDR3 runs to 12 residues. From germline, CDR1 is DFQATT and CDR2 SNEGSKA (reference sequence). The CDR3 nucleotides read TGCAGTGAAGACGGGGGAACCACTGAAGCTTTCTTT. Protein: CSEDGGTTEAFF.

This clonotype was seen a few times. The genes are TRBV10-2 and TRBJ2-7; D unresolved. Trimming stripped 1 base from V and 7 bases from J, with 11 bases between. CDR3 size: 13 residues. Germline V gene data show CDR1 as WSHSY and CDR2 as SAAADI. CDR3 bases: TGCGCCAGCAGTGAGTTGGCAATAGGTGAGCAGTACTTC. Its translation: CASSELAIGEQYF.

The table lists this clonotype with many counts. V is TRBV30 and J is TRBJ1-1, with a possible D match to TRBD1 (5 bases). Between the trimmed V and J ends, which lost 0 bases and 0 bases, there was a span of 11 bases. This CDR3 spans 15 amino acids. Germline V lookup: CDR1 GTSNPN, CDR2 SVGIG (reference sequence). This CDR3 is CAWSVLGTLNTEAFF. Here the CDR3 DNA reads TGTGCCTGGAGTGTACTGGGGACTCTGAACACTGAAGCTTTCTTT.

This clonotype was seen many times. The chain is built from TRBV27 and TRBJ2-7, with D perhaps TRBD2 (6 bases). CDR3 length: 15 residues. Germline CDR1 MNHEY, CDR2 SMNVEV (reference sequence). V gave up 5 bases and J gave up 3 bases, with 17 bases separating them. CDR3 residues: CASSSSLGSIYEQYF. The CDR3 DNA sequence: TGTGCCAGCAGTAGCTCCCTCGGGAGTATCTACGAGCAGTACTTC.

This clonotype came up a few times. The rearrangement uses TRBV7-8 and TRBJ1-2; D remains ambiguous. Trimming cost V 5 bases and J 7 bases, with 20 bases left between them. Germline V CDR1 and CDR2: SGHVS, FQNEAQ. This CDR3 comprises 15 residues. CDR3 DNA: TGTGCCAGCAGCGCCGCCGGGCAGGCGCTCGGTGGCTACACCTTC. This codes for CASSAAGQALGGYTF.

In its sample, this clonotype was seen many times. The chain uses TRBV7-9 and TRBJ1-2; the D is unclear. The CDR3 is made up of 13 amino acids. The germline gives CDR1 SEHNR, CDR2 FQNEAQ (reference sequence). V was clipped by 0 bases and J by 7 bases, with 9 bases between them. The CDR3 DNA is TGTGCCAGCAGCTTAGCGACGGTGCGTGGCTACACCTTC. Protein sequence: CASSLATVRGYTF.

Here the CDR3 reads CATVGVNYDYNEQFF. In DNA form, the CDR3 reads TGTGCCACTGTAGGGGTTAATTACGACTACAATGAGCAGTTCTTC. The gene calls are TRBV6-2 or TRBV6-3 and TRBJ2-1, with D tentatively TRBD1 (5 bases). There are 15 residues in the CDR3. Germline assignment: CDR1 MNHEY and CDR2 SVGEGT. The V gene lost 10 bases and the J gene lost 3 bases, with 19 bases spanning the gap.